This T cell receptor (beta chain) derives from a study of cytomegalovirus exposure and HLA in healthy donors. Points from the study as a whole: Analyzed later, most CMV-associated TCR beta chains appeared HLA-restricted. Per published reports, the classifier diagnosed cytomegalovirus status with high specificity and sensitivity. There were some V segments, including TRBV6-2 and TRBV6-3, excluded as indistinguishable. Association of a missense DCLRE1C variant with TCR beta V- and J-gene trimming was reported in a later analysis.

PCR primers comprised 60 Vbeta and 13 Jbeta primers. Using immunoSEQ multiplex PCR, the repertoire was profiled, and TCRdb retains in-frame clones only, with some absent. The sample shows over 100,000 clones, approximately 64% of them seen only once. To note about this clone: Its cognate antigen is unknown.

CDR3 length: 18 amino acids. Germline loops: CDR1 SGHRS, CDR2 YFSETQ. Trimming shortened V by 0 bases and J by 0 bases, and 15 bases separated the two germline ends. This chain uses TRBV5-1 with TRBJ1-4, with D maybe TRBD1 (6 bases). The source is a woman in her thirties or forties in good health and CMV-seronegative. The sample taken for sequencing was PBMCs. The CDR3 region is CASSLGAQGISTNEKLFF. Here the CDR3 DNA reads TGCGCCAGCAGCTTGGGGGCCCAGGGGATTTCAACTAATGAAAAACTGTTTTTT.